The following is a T cell receptor (beta chain) sequence with its context. Its specificity is unknown. The data were taken from a study of T cell responses to AZD1222 COVID-19 vaccine. Germline loops: CDR1 SGHNT, CDR2 YENEEA. This CDR3 region has 16 residues. The germline V and J ends were trimmed by 2 bases and 1 base, with 14 bases remaining between them. TCRdb keeps only in-frame clones here, not all; method: immunoSEQ multiplex PCR. This sample yields 87,000 or so clones, of which 90% are seen a single time; roughly 9.1% belongs to the top ten. General observations from the study: Spike-specific TCR breadth and depth grew following two AZD1222 doses. Repertoire samples came only from after the peak T cell response. Spike as a whole was targeted by vaccine-associated CD4 TCRs, dominant at 160-218 and 743-854.

The V and J genes are TRBV11-3 and TRBJ2-5, with a tentative D call TRBD2 (6 bases). This sample comprised peripheral blood, obtained on day 0 of AZD1222 vaccination. This clonotype was obtained from an adult in good health. CDR3 in amino acids: CASSLSWGVSQETQYF. The CDR3 bases are TGTGCCAGCAGCTTAAGTTGGGGGGTGAGCCAAGAGACCCAGTACTTC.